This T cell receptor (beta chain) is drawn from a study of control samples from healthy donors and cancer patients. Measured with immunoSEQ multiplex PCR; TCRdb has only the in-frame clones, and not every one. Of about 93,000 clones in the sample, approximately 90% were seen once. The CDR3 totals 15 residues. After removal of 6 bases from V and 4 bases from J, the junction contained 6 bases not matched to a gene. Looked up from germline, CDR1 is MNHNY and CDR2 is SVGAGI (reference sequence). Sequenced sample: blood. The sequence was obtained from a woman aged 65 to 85 in good health. The gene calls are TRBV6-6 and TRBJ2-2, with 9 nucleotides matching TRBD2. This chain's CDR3 is CASRSYSGSTGELFF. The CDR3 DNA follows: TGTGCCAGCAGGTCCTATAGCGGGAGCACCGGGGAGCTGTTTTTT.